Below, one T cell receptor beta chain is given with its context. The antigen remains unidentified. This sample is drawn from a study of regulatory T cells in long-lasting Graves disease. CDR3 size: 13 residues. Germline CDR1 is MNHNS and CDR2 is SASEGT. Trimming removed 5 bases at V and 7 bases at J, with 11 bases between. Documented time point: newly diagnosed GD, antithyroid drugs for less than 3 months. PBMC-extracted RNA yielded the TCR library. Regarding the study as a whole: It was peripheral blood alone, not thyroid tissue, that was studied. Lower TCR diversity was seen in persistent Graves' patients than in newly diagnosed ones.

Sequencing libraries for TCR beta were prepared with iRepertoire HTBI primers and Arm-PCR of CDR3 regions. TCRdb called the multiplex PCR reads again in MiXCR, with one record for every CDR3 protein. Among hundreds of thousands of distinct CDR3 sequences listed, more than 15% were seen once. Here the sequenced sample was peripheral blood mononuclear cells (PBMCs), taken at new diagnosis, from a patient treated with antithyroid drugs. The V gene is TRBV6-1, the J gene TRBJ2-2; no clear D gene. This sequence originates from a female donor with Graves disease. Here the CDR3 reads CASSPSVGGELFF. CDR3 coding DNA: TGTGCCAGCAGTCCATCCGTCGGCGGGGAGCTGTTTTTT.